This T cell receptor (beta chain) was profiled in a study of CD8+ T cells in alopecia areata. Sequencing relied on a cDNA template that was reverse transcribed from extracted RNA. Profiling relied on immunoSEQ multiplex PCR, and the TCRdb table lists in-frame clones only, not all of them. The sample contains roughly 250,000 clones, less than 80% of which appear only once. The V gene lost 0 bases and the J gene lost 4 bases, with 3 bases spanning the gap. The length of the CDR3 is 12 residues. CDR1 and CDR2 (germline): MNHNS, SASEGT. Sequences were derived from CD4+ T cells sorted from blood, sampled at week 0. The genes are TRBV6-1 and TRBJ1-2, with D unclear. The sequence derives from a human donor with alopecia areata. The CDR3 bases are TGTGCCAGCAGTGAAGCGGGCTATGGCTACACCTTC. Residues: CASSEAGYGYTF.